Below are 9 T cell receptor beta chains sequenced from a single sample in a study of control samples from healthy donors and cancer patients. Profiling relied on immunoSEQ multiplex PCR, and the TCRdb table lists in-frame clones only, not all of them. The sample has approximately 190,000 clones; about 90% are singletons. Material for sequencing was blood. These receptors all come from a man under 40 in good health.

For the CDR3, the DNA is TGTGCCAGCAGCTTAGATCTAGGGGTCAATGAGCAGTTCTTC. Its protein product is CASSLDLGVNEQFF. J is TRBJ2-1 and V is TRBV11-3, with D perhaps TRBD1 (5 bases). CDR1 and CDR2 from the germline V gene are SGHNT and YENEEA. Trimming pared 0 bases from V and 6 bases from J, leaving 9 bases between. CDR3 length: 14 amino acids.

The chain employs TRBV19 and TRBJ2-3; tentative D call: TRBD1 (5 bases). V lost 5 bases to trimming and J lost 2 bases, with 14 bases between them. The CDR3 runs to 15 residues. Germline lookup yields CDR1 LNHDA and CDR2 SQIVND (reference sequence). The CDR3 nucleotides are TGTGCCAGTAGTGTAATTACAGGATCCACAGATACGCAGTATTTT. The encoded protein is CASSVITGSTDTQYF. Using reference TRBV19 and TRBJ2-3 for the parts outside the CDR3, the full variable domain is DGGITQSPKYLFRKEGQNVTLSCEQNLNHDAMYWYRQDPGQGLRLIYYSQIVNDFQKGDIAEGYSVSREKKESFPLTVTSAQKNPTAFYLCASSVITGSTDTQYFGPGTRLTVL.

The chain employs TRBV7-2 and TRBJ1-1, with D possibly being TRBD1 (6 bases). Trimming shortened V by 0 bases and J by 6 bases, and 8 bases separated the two germline ends. Per germline, CDR1 SGHTA and CDR2 FQGNSA. The CDR3 has 13 amino acids. The CDR3 DNA follows: TGTGCCAGCAGCTTAGCCCGACAGGCTGAAGCTTTCTTT. It specifies CASSLARQAEAFF. Using reference TRBV7-2 and TRBJ1-1 for the parts outside the CDR3, the full variable domain is GAGVSQSPSNKVTEKGKDVELRCDPISGHTALYWYRQSLGQGLEFLIYFQGNSAPDKSGLPSDRFSAERTGGSVSTLTIQRTQQEDSAVYLCASSLARQAEAFFGQGTRLTVV.

V usage is TRBV7-9 and J usage is TRBJ2-2, with D possibly being TRBD1 (7 bases). V was trimmed by 5 bases and J by 6 bases, leaving 16 bases between them. Germline V gives CDR1 SEHNR, CDR2 FQNEAQ (reference sequence). The CDR3 totals 15 residues. This CDR3 reads CASSDKTGRSGELFF. CDR3 sequence (DNA): TGTGCCAGCAGCGACAAGACAGGGAGGTCCGGGGAGCTGTTTTTT.

The rearrangement links TRBV14 to TRBJ2-7; 7 bases fit TRBD2. The V gene end was trimmed by 4 bases and the J gene end by 5 bases; junction bases not matched to a gene: 5. This CDR3 is 13 amino acids long. Germline lookup yields CDR1 SGHDN and CDR2 FVKESK. For the CDR3, the DNA is TGTGCCAGCAGCCTCAGCGGGATCCACGAGCAGTACTTC. This codes for CASSLSGIHEQYF. The whole variable domain, remainder taken from reference TRBV14 and TRBJ2-7, is EAGVTQFPSHSVIEKGQTVTLRCDPISGHDNLYWYRRVMGKEIKFLLHFVKESKQDESGMPNNRFLAERTGGTYSTLKVQPAELEDSGVYFCASSLSGIHEQYFGPGTRLTVT.

The chain couples TRBV6-4 to TRBJ2-7; 7 bases match TRBD2. The junction had 6 bases not matched to a gene; V was cut back by 0 bases and J by 4 bases. The CDR3 totals 15 residues. Germline assignment: CDR1 MRHNA and CDR2 SNTAGT. The CDR3 sequence is CASSDSGGVTYEQYF. The CDR3 DNA reads as TGTGCCAGCAGTGACTCGGGAGGGGTTACTTACGAGCAGTACTTC.

This clone was detected only a few times. The chain uses TRBV6-5 and TRBJ1-5; weak D call: TRBD1 (5 bases). The CDR3 has 13 amino acids. Trimming removed 11 bases at V and 1 base at J, with 12 bases between. Germline-derived CDR1 and CDR2 are MNHEY and SVGAGI. The CDR3, as DNA: TGTGCCGCTAAGGGACTAAGCAATCAGCCCCAGCATTTT. Encoded protein: CAAKGLSNQPQHF.

The chain carries TRBV7-6 and TRBJ1-4, with 9 nucleotides matching TRBD1. V lost 5 bases and J lost 5; bases outside the gene matches: 15. The CDR3 has 18 residues. Germline CDR1 SGHVS, CDR2 FNYEAQ. CDR3 coding DNA: TGTGCCAGCAGCGCCAGTCCCGGGACAGGGTTTGGCAATGAAAAACTGTTTTTT. Its protein is CASSASPGTGFGNEKLFF.

V usage is TRBV18 and J usage is TRBJ1-1, with D hard to call. The CDR3 covers 14 residues. Trimming pared 4 bases from V and 1 base from J, leaving 10 bases between. Germline loops: CDR1 KGHSH, CDR2 LQKENI. The chain's CDR3 is CASSQESRNTEAFF. The CDR3 nucleotides are TGTGCCAGCTCACAGGAGTCTCGGAACACTGAAGCTTTCTTT.